This TCR beta chain was recovered during a study of cytomegalovirus exposure and HLA in healthy donors. The CDR3 sequence is 16 residues long. V gave up 1 base and J gave up 2 bases; unmatched junction bases: 6. Germline CDR1 is SEHNR and CDR2 is FQNEAQ (reference sequence). Primers: 60 Vbeta forward and 13 Jbeta reverse. Clones were read by immunoSEQ multiplex PCR, and TCRdb kept only the in-frame ones, dropping some. The table records more than 80,000 clones, approximately 76% of them present only once. The chain recombines TRBV7-9 with TRBJ2-7; 9 bases map to TRBD1. The specimen was PBMCs. The clonotype originates from a woman between 55 and 75 years old in good health and CMV-seropositive. The CDR3 bases are TGTGCCAGCAGCTTAGGCCCCGGGACAGGGACCTACGAGCAGTACTTC. Its protein is CASSLGPGTGTYEQYF.